Listed here are 6 T cell receptor beta chains from one sample, sequenced in a study of cytomegalovirus exposure and HLA in healthy donors. 60 Vbeta and 13 Jbeta primers were used in PCR. Profiled with immunoSEQ multiplex PCR; TCRdb holds only in-frame clones, not every one. The profile covers 110,000 to 150,000 clones, with about 75% appearing a single time and more than 4% taken by the ten largest. The sequenced sample was PBMCs. The source is a man in his sixties in good health and CMV-seronegative.

The CDR3 here is CASSPGLAGVGNEQFF. DNA of the CDR3: TGTGCCAGCTCACCGGGACTAGCGGGAGTTGGTAATGAGCAGTTCTTC. This rearrangement joins TRBV18 to TRBJ2-1; TRBD2 matches at 14 bases. Germline CDR1 reads KGHSH; CDR2 reads LQKENI. Germline trimming cut 3 bases from V and 7 bases from J; bases unmatched to any gene: 5. The CDR3 spans 16 residues.

The CDR3 DNA sequence: TGCGCCAGCAGCTGGTCAGGGAACACCGGGGAGCTGTTTTTT. Translation gives CASSWSGNTGELFF. The J gene is TRBJ2-2, the V gene TRBV5-1; D uncertain. CDR1 is SGHRS and CDR2 is YFSETQ in the germline V gene. The CDR3 has 14 amino acids. Trimming removed 3 bases from V and 1 base from J, with 7 bases in between.

The table lists this clone with a count of one. This chain uses TRBV6-5 with TRBJ1-2; 7 bases are a match to TRBD1. The CDR3 totals 15 residues. CDR1 is MNHEY, CDR2 SVGAGI, per germline. With V trimmed by 6 bases and J by 1 base, 8 bases remained unmatched. The CDR3 spells CASSPQTGLNYGYTF. The CDR3, as DNA: TGTGCCAGCAGCCCCCAGACAGGGCTTAACTATGGCTACACCTTC.

The rearrangement links TRBV5-4 to TRBJ2-1; weak D call: TRBD1 (6 bases). Germline loops: CDR1 SGHNT, CDR2 YYREEE (reference sequence). The germline V and J ends were trimmed by 3 bases and 2 bases, with 12 bases remaining between them. The CDR3 covers 15 residues. Here the CDR3 reads CASSWDQGTYNEQFF. DNA for the CDR3: TGTGCCAGCAGCTGGGATCAGGGGACCTACAATGAGCAGTTCTTC.

This clone has just a few counts. V usage is TRBV9 and J usage is TRBJ2-1; tentatively, D is TRBD2 (6 bases). This CDR3 has 13 residues. CDR1 is SGDLS, CDR2 YYNGEE, per germline. The V end was cut by 0 bases, the J end by 9 bases, with 10 bases between. The DNA for the CDR3 is TGTGCCAGCAGCGTAGCGGGGGATGGTGAGCAGTTCTTC. Protein: CASSVAGDGEQFF. Drawing the rest from reference TRBV9 and TRBJ2-1, the complete variable domain is DSGVTQTPKHLITATGQRVTLRCSPRSGDLSVYWYQQSLDQGLQFLIQYYNGEERAKGNILERFSAQQFPDLHSELNLSSLELGDSALYFCASSVAGDGEQFFGPGTRLTVL.

V gene TRBV28 combines with J gene TRBJ2-7; TRBD1 matches at 12 bases. CDR3 length: 16 residues. The J segment lost 9 bases and the V segment lost 6 bases, leaving 15 bases of the junction unmatched. Germline values: CDR1 MDHEN, CDR2 SYDVKM. CDR3 nucleotides: TGTGCCAGCAGAAGATTGGGGGGACAGGGGGCGGTCGGGCAGTACTTC. This sequence encodes CASRRLGGQGAVGQYF.